The text below deals with one T cell receptor beta chain. Its matching antigen is unknown. The data stem from a study of T cell responses to AZD1222 COVID-19 vaccine. CDR1 MDHEN and CDR2 SYDVKM come from the germline V gene. The CDR3 covers 15 residues. V lost 3 bases and J lost 3, with 11 bases in between. Study results and limitations: Distributed over spike, vaccine-associated CD4 TCRs predominated at 160-218 and 743-854.

The repertoire was sequenced with immunoSEQ multiplex PCR; TCRdb's copy has only in-frame clones and lacks some. The table has approximately 120,000 clones, around 90% seen once. Source: peripheral blood, taken on day 0 of MenACWY control vaccination. This chain links TRBV28 with TRBJ2-2; perhaps TRBD1 as D (6 bases). The sequence was collected from an adult in good health. CDR3 sequence: CASSFRGWDTGELFF. The DNA for the CDR3 is TGTGCCAGCAGTTTCAGGGGTTGGGACACCGGGGAGCTGTTTTTT.